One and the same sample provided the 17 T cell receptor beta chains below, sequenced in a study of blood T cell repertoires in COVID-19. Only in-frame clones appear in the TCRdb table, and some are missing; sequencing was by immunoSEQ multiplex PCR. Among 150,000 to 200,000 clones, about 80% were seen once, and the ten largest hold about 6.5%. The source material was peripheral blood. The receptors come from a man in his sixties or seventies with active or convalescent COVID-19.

CDR3 sequence reads: CASSDSDRGRRPQHF. CDR3 nucleotide sequence: TGCGCCAGCAGTGACTCGGACAGGGGGCGCCGGCCCCAGCATTTT. The rearrangement joins TRBV10-2 to TRBJ1-5; TRBD1 aligns across 11 bases. Germline-derived CDR1 and CDR2 are WSHSY and SAAADI. Germline trimming cut 3 bases from V and 9 bases from J; bases unmatched to any gene: 7. This CDR3 has 15 residues.

CDR3 in amino acids: CASSKSWATGEQFF. CDR3 DNA: TGTGCCAGCAGCAAGTCCTGGGCCACCGGTGAGCAGTTCTTC. The chain is built from TRBV16 and TRBJ2-1; D is unresolved. V was cut by 5 bases and J by 9 bases, with 17 bases left in between. The CDR3 covers 14 residues. The germline CDR1 and CDR2 sequences are KGHSY and FQNENV.

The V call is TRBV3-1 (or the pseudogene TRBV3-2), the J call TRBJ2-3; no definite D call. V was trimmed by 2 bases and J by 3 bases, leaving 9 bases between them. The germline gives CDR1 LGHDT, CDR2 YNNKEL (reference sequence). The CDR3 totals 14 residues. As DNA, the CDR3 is TGTGCCAGCAGCCAAAGCGCGGCTACAGATACGCAGTATTTT. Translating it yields CASSQSAATDTQYF.

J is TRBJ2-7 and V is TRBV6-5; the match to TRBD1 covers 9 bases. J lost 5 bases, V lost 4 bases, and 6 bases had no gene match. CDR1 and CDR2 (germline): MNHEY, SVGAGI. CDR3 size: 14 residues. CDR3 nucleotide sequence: TGTGCCAGCAGTTCCTGGGACAGGGACAACGAGCAGTACTTC. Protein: CASSSWDRDNEQYF.

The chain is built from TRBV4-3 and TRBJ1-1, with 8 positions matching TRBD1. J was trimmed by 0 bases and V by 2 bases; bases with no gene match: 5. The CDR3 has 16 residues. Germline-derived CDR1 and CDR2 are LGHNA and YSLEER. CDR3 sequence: CASSQHAGGLNTEAFF. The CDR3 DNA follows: TGCGCCAGCAGCCAACACGCAGGGGGCTTGAACACTGAAGCTTTCTTT.

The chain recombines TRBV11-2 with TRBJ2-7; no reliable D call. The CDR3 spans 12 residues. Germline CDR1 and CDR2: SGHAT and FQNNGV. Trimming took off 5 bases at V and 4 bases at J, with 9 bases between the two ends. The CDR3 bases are TGTGCCAGCAGCCCGCAGGATTACGAGCAGTACTTC. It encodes CASSPQDYEQYF. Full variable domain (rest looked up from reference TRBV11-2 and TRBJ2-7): EAGVAQSPRYKIIEKRQSVAFWCNPISGHATLYWYQQILGQGPKLLIQFQNNGVVDDSQLPKDRFSAERLKGVDSTLKIQPAKLEDSAVYLCASSPQDYEQYFGPGTRLTVT.

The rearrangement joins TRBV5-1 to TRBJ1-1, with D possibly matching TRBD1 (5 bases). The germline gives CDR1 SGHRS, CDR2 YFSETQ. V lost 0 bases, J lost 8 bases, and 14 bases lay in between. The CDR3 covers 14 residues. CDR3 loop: CASSLGQSGLEAFF. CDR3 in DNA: TGCGCCAGCAGCTTGGGGCAGTCAGGGCTGGAAGCTTTCTTT.

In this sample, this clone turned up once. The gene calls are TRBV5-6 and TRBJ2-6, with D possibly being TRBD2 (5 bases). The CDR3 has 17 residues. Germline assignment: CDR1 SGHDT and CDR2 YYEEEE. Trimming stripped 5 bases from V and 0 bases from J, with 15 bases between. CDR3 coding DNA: TGTGCCAGCAGTAGATCCGGAGGCCTCTCTGGGGCCAACGTCCTGACTTTC. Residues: CASSRSGGLSGANVLTF.

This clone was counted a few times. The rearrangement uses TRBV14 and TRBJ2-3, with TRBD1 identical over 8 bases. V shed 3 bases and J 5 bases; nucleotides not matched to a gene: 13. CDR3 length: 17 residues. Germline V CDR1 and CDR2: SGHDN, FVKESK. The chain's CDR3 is CASSHRRQGFMEDTQYF. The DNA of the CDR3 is TGTGCCAGCAGCCACCGCCGACAGGGGTTTATGGAAGATACGCAGTATTTT.

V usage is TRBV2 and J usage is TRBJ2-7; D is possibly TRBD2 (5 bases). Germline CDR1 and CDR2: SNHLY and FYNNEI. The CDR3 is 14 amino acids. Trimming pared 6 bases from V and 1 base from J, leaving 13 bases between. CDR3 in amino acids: CASSGVLSSYEQYF. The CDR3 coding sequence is TGTGCCAGCAGCGGGGTATTATCGTCCTACGAGCAGTACTTC.

DNA for the CDR3: TGTGCCAGCAGCGTAGGCGTCACTGAAGCTTTCTTT. Its protein product is CASSVGVTEAFF. This sequence joins TRBV9 and TRBJ1-1; no firm D call. CDR3 size: 12 residues. V dropped 0 bases and J dropped 4 bases, with 4 bases sitting between them. Germline V gives CDR1 SGDLS, CDR2 YYNGEE. Based on the CDR3 plus reference TRBV9 and TRBJ1-1, the full variable domain is DSGVTQTPKHLITATGQRVTLRCSPRSGDLSVYWYQQSLDQGLQFLIQYYNGEERAKGNILERFSAQQFPDLHSELNLSSLELGDSALYFCASSVGVTEAFFGQGTRLTVV.

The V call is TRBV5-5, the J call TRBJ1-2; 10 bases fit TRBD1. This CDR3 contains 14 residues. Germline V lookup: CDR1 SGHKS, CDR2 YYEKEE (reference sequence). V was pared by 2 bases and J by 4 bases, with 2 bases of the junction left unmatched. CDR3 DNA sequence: TGTGCCAGCAGCTTAGGGACAGGGGTCTATGGCTACACCTTC. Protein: CASSLGTGVYGYTF.

The CDR3 reads CASTPGQGANTIYF. Here the CDR3 DNA reads TGTGCCAGCACCCCGGGACAGGGGGCAAACACCATATATTTT. The rearrangement joins TRBV5-6 to TRBJ1-3; TRBD1 aligns across 12 bases. Germline loops: CDR1 SGHDT, CDR2 YYEEEE. The junction had 4 bases not matched to a gene; V was cut back by 6 bases and J by 6 bases. The CDR3 runs 14 residues.

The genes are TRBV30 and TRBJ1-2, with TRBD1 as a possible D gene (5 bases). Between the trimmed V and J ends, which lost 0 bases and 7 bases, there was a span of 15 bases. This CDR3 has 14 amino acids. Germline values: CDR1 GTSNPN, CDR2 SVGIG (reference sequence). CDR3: CAWSVGGASGGYTF. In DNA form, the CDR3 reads TGTGCCTGGAGTGTAGGAGGGGCAAGTGGTGGCTACACCTTC.

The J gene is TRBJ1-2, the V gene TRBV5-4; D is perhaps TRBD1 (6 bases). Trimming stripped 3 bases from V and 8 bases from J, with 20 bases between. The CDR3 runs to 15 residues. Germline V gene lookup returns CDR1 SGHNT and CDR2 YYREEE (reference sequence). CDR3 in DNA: TGTGCCAGCAGCTCCATCACCCAGGGGCGCGAGGGCTACACCTTC. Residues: CASSSITQGREGYTF.

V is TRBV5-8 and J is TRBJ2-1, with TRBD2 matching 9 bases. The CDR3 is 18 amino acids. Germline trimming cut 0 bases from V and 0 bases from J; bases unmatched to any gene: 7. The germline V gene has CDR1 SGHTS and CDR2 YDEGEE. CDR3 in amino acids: CASSLALTSGSSYNEQFF. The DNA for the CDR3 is TGTGCCAGCAGCTTGGCCCTGACTAGCGGAAGCTCCTACAATGAGCAGTTCTTC.

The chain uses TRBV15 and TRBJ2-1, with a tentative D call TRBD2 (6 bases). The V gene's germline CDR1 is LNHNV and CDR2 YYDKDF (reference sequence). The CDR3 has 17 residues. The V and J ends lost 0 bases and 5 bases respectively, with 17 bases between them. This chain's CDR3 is CATSRDTGGTHDNEQFF. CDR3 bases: TGTGCCACCAGCAGAGATACGGGCGGGACCCACGACAATGAGCAGTTCTTC.